Below, 16 T cell receptor beta chains from the same sample are listed, as sequenced in a study of CD8 T cells in ankylosing spondylitis. TCRdb independently ran MiXCR on the 5' RACE reads; one entry per CDR3 protein. The data contain fewer than 250,000 distinct CDR3 sequences, about 10% of them seen just once; the ten biggest clones take up less than 3%. The sample was blood, either unsorted or a sorted T cell fraction (not recorded which). The receptors were gathered from a male donor with ankylosing spondylitis or in good health (not recorded which).

This clonotype has ten or more counts. V usage is TRBV12-3 or TRBV12-4 and J usage is TRBJ2-3; D is perhaps TRBD1 (6 bases). CDR3 length equals 14 residues. V shed 5 bases and J shed 5 bases, with 14 bases lying between them. This CDR3 reads CASSARTGLDTQYF. DNA for the CDR3: TGTGCCAGCAGTGCGCGAACAGGGTTAGATACGCAGTATTTT.

This clonotype has ten or more counts. The CDR3 sequence: CSVEGPGGGDTEAFF. The CDR3 coding sequence is TGCAGCGTTGAAGGTCCAGGGGGTGGTGACACTGAAGCTTTCTTT. The gene calls are TRBV29-1 and TRBJ1-1, with 7 bases that match TRBD1. Germline assignment: CDR1 SQVTM and CDR2 ANQGSEA. V gave up 1 base and J gave up 3 bases; unmatched junction bases: 8. This CDR3 is built from 15 residues.

Only a few counts were recorded for this clonotype. The chain carries TRBV14 and TRBJ2-7; D is unclear. The CDR3 sequence is 15 residues long. Per the germline V gene, CDR1 is SGHDN and CDR2 is FVKESK. The ends were cut back, 4 bases at V and 2 bases at J, with 15 bases in the middle. This CDR3 is CASSPEWNSPYEQYF. The DNA of the CDR3 is TGTGCCAGCAGCCCAGAGTGGAACTCTCCCTACGAGCAGTACTTC.

This clonotype appeared many times. The chain recombines TRBV4-3 with TRBJ2-5; 10 bases fit TRBD2. V was clipped by 4 bases and J by 7 bases; unmatched bases: 27. The CDR3 runs to 21 residues. Germline V gene lookup returns CDR1 LGHNA and CDR2 YSLEER. The CDR3 is CASSPPHSAAGGSPLLGTQYF. In DNA, the CDR3 is TGCGCCAGCAGCCCTCCACACAGCGCAGCGGGGGGGTCCCCTTTGCTAGGGACCCAGTACTTC.

The gene calls are TRBV4-1 and TRBJ1-2; D perhaps matches TRBD1 (5 bases). CDR3 length: 14 amino acids. The ends were cut back, 0 bases at V and 7 bases at J, with 12 bases in the middle. The germline gives CDR1 MGHRA, CDR2 YSYEKL. The DNA for the CDR3 is TGCGCCAGCAGCCAAGATGGGGCAGGGTCTGGCTACACCTTC. Translating gives CASSQDGAGSGYTF.

DNA of the CDR3: TGCAGTGCTACCCCGAGCAGGGATCGGGACTTTGGCTACACCTTC. It translates to CSATPSRDRDFGYTF. The V call is TRBV20-1, the J call TRBJ1-2; D is possibly TRBD1 (5 bases). Trimming shortened V by 4 bases and J by 7 bases, and 22 bases separated the two germline ends. Looked up from germline, CDR1 is DFQATT and CDR2 is SNEGSKA (reference sequence). The CDR3 is 15 residues long.

Many counts were recorded for this clonotype. The chain uses TRBV5-1 and TRBJ2-1; TRBD2 agrees at 10 bases. V was clipped by 4 bases and J by 4 bases; unmatched bases: 8. Germline V gene lookup returns CDR1 SGHRS and CDR2 YFSETQ. The CDR3 contains 16 residues. The CDR3 spells CASSPHSGGSYNEQFF. CDR3 DNA: TGCGCCAGCAGCCCCCATAGCGGGGGGTCTTACAATGAGCAGTTCTTC. Full variable domain (rest looked up from reference TRBV5-1 and TRBJ2-1): KAGVTQTPRYLIKTRGQQVTLSCSPISGHRSVSWYQQTPGQGLQFLFEYFSETQRNKGNFPGRFSGRQFSNSRSEMNVSTLELGDSALYLCASSPHSGGSYNEQFFGPGTRLTVL.

The chain employs TRBV12-3 or TRBV12-4 and TRBJ2-1; 8 bases are shared with TRBD1. There are 17 residues in the CDR3. V lost 3 bases and J lost 5; bases outside the gene matches: 12. In DNA form, the CDR3 reads TGTGCCAGCAGTTTCGAGACAGGGGCGGAAACCGACAATGAGCAGTTCTTC. Its protein product is CASSFETGAETDNEQFF.

The chain couples TRBV20-1 to TRBJ1-1; D remains ambiguous. V was trimmed by 3 bases and J by 3 bases, leaving 17 bases between them. This CDR3 is 15 amino acids long. Germline V gives CDR1 DFQATT, CDR2 SNEGSKA (reference sequence). The CDR3 loop is CSARSTTRVYTEAFF. The CDR3 region has the DNA TGCAGTGCTAGGAGCACGACTCGGGTATACACTGAAGCTTTCTTT.

In this sample, this clonotype turned up many times. Here the CDR3 reads CSAHRGEAFF. CDR3 in DNA: TGCAGTGCTCATCGGGGGGAAGCTTTCTTT. This chain joins TRBV20-1 and TRBJ1-1, with a tentative D call TRBD1 (5 bases). Per the germline V gene, CDR1 is DFQATT and CDR2 is SNEGSKA (reference sequence). The CDR3 loop spans 10 amino acids. Trimming cost V 5 bases and J 8 bases, with 9 bases left between them.

The rearrangement joins TRBV29-1 to TRBJ1-1; weak D call: TRBD1 (5 bases). CDR3 size: 15 residues. V dropped 3 bases and J dropped 0 bases, with 14 bases sitting between them. Per the germline V gene, CDR1 is SQVTM and CDR2 is ANQGSEA. CDR3 protein: CSVDALQVLNTEAFF. CDR3 bases: TGCAGCGTTGATGCCCTACAGGTTCTGAACACTGAAGCTTTCTTT. The whole variable domain, filled in from reference TRBV29-1 and TRBJ1-1, reads SAVISQKPSRDICQRGTSLTIQCQVDSQVTMMFWYRQQPGQSLTLIATANQGSEATYESGFVIDKFPISRPNLTFSTLTVSNMSPEDSSIYLCSVDALQVLNTEAFFGQGTRLTVV.

This clonotype was observed at least ten times. The chain combines TRBV29-1 with TRBJ2-1; D is possibly TRBD1 (5 bases). The CDR3 runs 13 residues. Trimming stripped 8 bases from V and 6 bases from J, with 17 bases between. Germline assignment: CDR1 SQVTM and CDR2 ANQGSEA. The CDR3 nucleotides read TGCAGCTCGCAGGGCGTAGGGATCAATGAGCAGTTCTTC. As protein: CSSQGVGINEQFF.

This chain joins TRBV18 and TRBJ2-1, with TRBD2 matching 8 bases. This CDR3 comprises 17 residues. Germline CDR1 reads KGHSH; CDR2 reads LQKENI. V was pared by 6 bases and J by 6 bases, with 16 bases of the junction left unmatched. This CDR3 is CASSPWLAGPQSNEQFF. The CDR3 region has the DNA TGTGCCAGCTCCCCGTGGCTAGCGGGCCCGCAGAGCAATGAGCAGTTCTTC. Combining the CDR3 with reference TRBV18 and TRBJ2-1 gives the whole variable domain NAGVMQNPRHLVRRRGQEARLRCSPMKGHSHVYWYRQLPEEGLKFMVYLQKENIIDESGMPKERFSAEFPKEGPSILRIQQVVRGDSAAYFCASSPWLAGPQSNEQFFGPGTRLTVL.

The sample holds many counts of this clonotype. The gene calls are TRBV20-1 and TRBJ1-6, with TRBD1 identical over 11 bases. The CDR3 sequence is 14 residues long. V dropped 3 bases and J dropped 10; count of bases not matched to a gene: 5. CDR1 and CDR2 (germline): DFQATT, SNEGSKA (reference sequence). The CDR3, as DNA: TGCAGTGCTAGGGACGGGACAGGGGGATCACCCCTCCACTTT. This translates into CSARDGTGGSPLHF.

This clonotype came up many times. The chain is built from TRBV7-2 and TRBJ1-1, with D tentatively TRBD1 (6 bases). Germline V gene data show CDR1 as SGHTA and CDR2 as FQGNSA. V dropped 0 bases and J dropped 0 bases, with 11 bases sitting between them. CDR3 length equals 16 residues. The CDR3 here is CASSLAGGGVNTEAFF. The CDR3 coding sequence is TGTGCCAGCAGCTTAGCGGGAGGGGGGGTGAACACTGAAGCTTTCTTT. Based on the CDR3 plus reference TRBV7-2 and TRBJ1-1, the full variable domain is GAGVSQSPSNKVTEKGKDVELRCDPISGHTALYWYRQSLGQGLEFLIYFQGNSAPDKSGLPSDRFSAERTGGSVSTLTIQRTQQEDSAVYLCASSLAGGGVNTEAFFGQGTRLTVV.

This clonotype was recorded at least ten times. V is TRBV20-1 and J is TRBJ2-3; no definite D call. Trimming shortened V by 2 bases and J by 2 bases, and 11 bases separated the two germline ends. Germline-derived CDR1 and CDR2 are DFQATT and SNEGSKA (reference sequence). This CDR3 is built from 14 residues. The CDR3 nucleotides read TGCAGTGCTAGATACCATTTCGACACAGATACGCAGTATTTT. It codes for CSARYHFDTDTQYF.